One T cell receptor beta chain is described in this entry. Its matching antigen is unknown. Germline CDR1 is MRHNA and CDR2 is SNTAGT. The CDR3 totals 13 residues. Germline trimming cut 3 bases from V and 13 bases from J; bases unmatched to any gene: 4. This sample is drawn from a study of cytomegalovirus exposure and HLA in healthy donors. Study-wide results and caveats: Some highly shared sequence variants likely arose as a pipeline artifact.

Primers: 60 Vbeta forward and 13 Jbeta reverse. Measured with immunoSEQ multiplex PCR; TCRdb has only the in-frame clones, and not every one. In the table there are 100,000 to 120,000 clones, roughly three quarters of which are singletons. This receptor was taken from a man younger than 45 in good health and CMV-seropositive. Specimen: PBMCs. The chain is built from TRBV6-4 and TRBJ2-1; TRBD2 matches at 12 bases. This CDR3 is CASSELAGGAQFF. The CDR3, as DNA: TGTGCCAGCAGTGAACTAGCGGGGGGCGCACAGTTCTTC.